The present T cell receptor (beta chain) was sequenced within a study of post-analysis software for immune sequencing data. The table lists this clonotype with a few counts. The antigen is not known. This CDR3 is 16 amino acids long. Germline CDR1 and CDR2: MDHEN and SYDVKM. V trimming: 2 bases; J trimming: 0 bases; junction bases outside the gene matches: 6. Study-wide findings and caveats: Elevated frequency relative to controls characterized 4 or 5 TRBV segments in patients, TRBV5-6, TRBV5-1 and TRBV20-1 among them.

TCR beta cDNA libraries included unique molecular identifiers. TCRdb processed the PCR reads anew with MiXCR; each CDR3 protein has one entry. This table has 700,000 to 800,000 distinct CDR3 sequences, roughly 30% appearing once. This receptor was taken from a girl under 18 with multiple sclerosis. Sequencing input: blood. This rearrangement joins TRBV28 to TRBJ2-7; 8 nucleotides line up with TRBD2. The CDR3, as DNA: TGTGCCAGCAGTTTAGTTGCGGGAGGCGCCTCCTACGAGCAGTACTTC. This gives the protein CASSLVAGGASYEQYF.